The 31 T cell receptor beta chains below were found in one sample sequenced in a study of radiotherapy plus CTLA-4 blockade in lung cancer. Sequencing used immunoSEQ multiplex PCR; TCRdb keeps in-frame clones, though not all of them. Of roughly 75,000 clones detected, approximately 80% appear once; the ten largest clones hold approximately 0.79%. Sequencing was performed on peripheral blood, taken from a patient treated with radiotherapy plus ipilimumab. The receptors originated from a human donor with non-small cell lung cancer who had stable disease on radiotherapy plus ipilimumab.

The chain couples TRBV28 to TRBJ1-4, with a tentative D call TRBD1 (5 bases). CDR1 is MDHEN, CDR2 SYDVKM, per germline. Trimming stripped 2 bases from V and 8 bases from J, with 12 bases between. The CDR3 has 14 amino acids. CDR3 DNA: TGTGCCAGCAGTTTAGGCCCCCAGGGAGAAAAACTGTTTTTT. Translating gives CASSLGPQGEKLFF.

This chain uses TRBV7-9 with TRBJ1-1, with TRBD1 as a possible D gene (5 bases). V was clipped by 2 bases and J by 1 base, with 8 bases between them. Germline CDR1 is SEHNR and CDR2 is FQNEAQ (reference sequence). The CDR3 has 14 amino acids. CDR3 in amino acids: CASSLLGGNTEAFF. The CDR3, as DNA: TGTGCCAGCAGCTTACTCGGGGGGAACACTGAAGCTTTCTTT.

V usage is TRBV28 and J usage is TRBJ1-6; 7 nucleotides agree with TRBD1. The CDR3 extends over 14 amino acids. V trimming: 4 bases; J trimming: 10 bases; junction bases outside the gene matches: 7. Germline lookup yields CDR1 MDHEN and CDR2 SYDVKM. The chain's CDR3 is CASSYGQASSPLHF. The DNA of the CDR3 is TGTGCCAGCAGTTATGGACAGGCCAGCTCACCCCTCCACTTT. The full variable domain, completed using reference TRBV28 and TRBJ1-6, is DVKVTQSSRYLVKRTGEKVFLECVQDMDHENMFWYRQDPGLGLRLIYFSYDVKMKEKGDIPEGYSVSREKKERFSLILESASTNQTSMYLCASSYGQASSPLHFGNGTRLTVT.

The chain joins TRBV6-4 to TRBJ1-2, with D maybe TRBD1 (6 bases). Trimming shortened V by 5 bases and J by 5 bases, and 18 bases separated the two germline ends. Germline V lookup: CDR1 MRHNA, CDR2 SNTAGT. The CDR3 contains 15 residues. CDR3 loop: CASSPQAGAGYGYTF. CDR3 nucleotide sequence: TGTGCCAGCAGTCCCCAGGCAGGGGCCGGTTATGGCTACACCTTC.

This sequence joins TRBV27 and TRBJ2-7; 7 nucleotides line up with TRBD2. The germline CDR1 and CDR2 sequences are MNHEY and SMNVEV (reference sequence). There are 15 residues in the CDR3. The V gene end was trimmed by 5 bases and the J gene end by 9 bases; junction bases not matched to a gene: 16. The CDR3 sequence: CASSGLREPLGVQYF. The CDR3 DNA is TGTGCCAGCAGTGGGTTGCGGGAGCCTCTAGGGGTGCAGTACTTC.

This clone was detected a few times. The chain uses TRBV6-1 and TRBJ1-2; weak D call: TRBD1 (5 bases). The CDR3 runs to 15 residues. The germline V and J ends were trimmed by 1 base and 4 bases, with 13 bases remaining between them. CDR1 is MNHNS and CDR2 is SASEGT in the germline V gene. The CDR3 is CASSEVTGTSYGYTF. The CDR3 bases are TGTGCCAGCAGTGAAGTAACCGGGACCTCCTATGGCTACACCTTC.

The chain has TRBV5-1 and TRBJ1-1, with D possibly TRBD1 on 6 matching bases. Germline-derived CDR1 and CDR2 are SGHRS and YFSETQ. CDR3 length equals 14 residues. V dropped 6 bases and J dropped 2 bases, with 14 bases sitting between them. CDR3 DNA sequence: TGCGCCAGCAAAACCGGGACACCTAACACTGAAGCTTTCTTT. Its translation is CASKTGTPNTEAFF.

The chain couples TRBV6-5 to TRBJ1-3; weak D call: TRBD1 (5 bases). CDR1 is MNHEY and CDR2 is SVGAGI in the germline V gene. Trimming cost V 5 bases and J 4 bases, with 6 bases left between them. This CDR3 is 12 amino acids long. CDR3 nucleotides: TGTGCCAGCAGTGGGGGGGGAAACACCATATATTTT. Translating it yields CASSGGGNTIYF.

CDR3 bases: TGTGCCGCAGAGGAGGAGCAGTTCTTC. The encoded protein is CAAEEEQFF. This rearrangement joins TRBV21-1 to TRBJ2-1; TRBD2 is the table's D call, not checked against the DNA. TRBV21-1 is marked as a pseudogene. The CDR3 runs to 9 residues.

Only a few counts were recorded for this clone. The chain has TRBV18 and TRBJ2-7, with D perhaps matching TRBD1 (6 bases). The CDR3 loop spans 13 amino acids. Germline CDR1 KGHSH, CDR2 LQKENI. Trimming took off 2 bases at V and 3 bases at J, with 8 bases between the two ends. The CDR3 DNA sequence: TGTGCCAGCTCACCAGACAGGTACTACGAGCAGTACTTC. It translates to CASSPDRYYEQYF.

This clone was seen a few times. CDR3 in DNA: TGTGCCAGCAGCTCGTCTAGCGGGAGAGCCGTCTACGAGCAGTACTTC. Its protein is CASSSSSGRAVYEQYF. V usage is TRBV5-4 and J usage is TRBJ2-7, with TRBD2 matching 10 bases. The V gene end was trimmed by 3 bases and the J gene end by 3 bases; junction bases not matched to a gene: 9. The CDR3 length is 16 residues. Germline assignment: CDR1 SGHNT and CDR2 YYREEE (reference sequence).

The CDR3 nucleotides are TGTGCCAGCAGCTTAGCGGGGGGGACAGGCAATGAAAAACTGTTTTTT. This gives the protein CASSLAGGTGNEKLFF. The J gene is TRBJ1-4, the V gene TRBV7-8; TRBD1 matches 8 bases. The length of the CDR3 is 16 residues. With V trimmed by 0 bases and J by 5 bases, 5 bases remained unmatched. CDR1 is SGHVS, CDR2 FQNEAQ, per germline.

Here the CDR3 reads CASSARQGEGTDTQYF. The CDR3 DNA reads TGTGCCAGCAGCGCAAGACAGGGAGAAGGCACAGATACGCAGTATTTT. The chain employs TRBV9 and TRBJ2-3, with 7 positions matching TRBD1. CDR3 length equals 16 residues. V trimming: 3 bases; J trimming: 1 base; junction bases outside the gene matches: 8. Germline CDR1 and CDR2: SGDLS and YYNGEE.

This clone showed up just once. The rearrangement joins TRBV5-6 to TRBJ2-3, with D possibly TRBD1 on 5 matching bases. This CDR3 spans 15 amino acids. The V end lost 1 base, the J end lost 6 bases, and 15 bases lay between the germline ends. CDR1 is SGHDT, CDR2 YYEEEE, per germline. CDR3 amino acids: CASSLTGRAGDTQYF. CDR3 DNA sequence: TGTGCCAGCAGCTTGACAGGTCGCGCAGGGGATACGCAGTATTTT.

The rearrangement joins TRBV6-1 to TRBJ1-2; 7 bases align to TRBD1. The CDR3 contains 15 residues. Germline loops: CDR1 MNHNS, CDR2 SASEGT. The V gene end was trimmed by 5 bases and the J gene end by 0 bases; junction bases not matched to a gene: 6. CDR3 sequence reads: CASSKDRRANYGYTF. CDR3 bases: TGTGCCAGCAGTAAGGACAGGCGAGCTAACTATGGCTACACCTTC.

The chain employs TRBV5-1 and TRBJ2-2, with TRBD1 matching over 9 bases. The CDR3 has 17 residues. V shed 1 base, J shed 4 bases, and the junction held 8 bases outside the gene matches. CDR1 and CDR2 from the germline V gene are SGHRS and YFSETQ. The CDR3 loop reads CASSLTGGAVVTGELFF. CDR3 nucleotide sequence: TGCGCCAGCAGCTTGACAGGGGGCGCGGTAGTCACCGGGGAGCTGTTTTTT.

This chain joins TRBV7-3 and TRBJ2-3; TRBD2 matches at 9 bases. The CDR3 covers 16 residues. The trim removed 8 bases at V and 4 bases at J, leaving 13 bases unmatched. Looked up from germline, CDR1 is SGHTA and CDR2 is FQGTGA. The CDR3 spells CASASGGWTSADTQYF. Written as DNA, the CDR3 is TGTGCCAGCGCTTCGGGGGGATGGACTAGCGCAGATACGCAGTATTTT.

This chain connects TRBV6-1 to TRBJ1-3; 12 bases line up with TRBD1. The germline CDR1 and CDR2 sequences are MNHNS and SASEGT. The CDR3 has 17 amino acids. V gave up 2 bases and J gave up 6 bases; unmatched junction bases: 8. The CDR3 coding sequence is TGTGCCAGCAGTGAAATTCTGGGACAGGGGGCAGAAAACACCATATATTTT. As protein: CASSEILGQGAENTIYF.

The genes are TRBV4-1 and TRBJ2-5; possible D gene TRBD1, 6 bases. Deletions cut 0 bases from V and 1 base from J, with 30 bases between. Per the germline V gene, CDR1 is MGHRA and CDR2 is YSYEKL. This CDR3 spans 22 amino acids. CDR3 nucleotides: TGCGCCAGCAGCCAAGAATCAGGGGTTAAGATTGACAAGGGCGTTAGCCAAGAGACCCAGTACTTC. As protein: CASSQESGVKIDKGVSQETQYF.

V gene TRBV2 combines with J gene TRBJ1-6; no definite D call. V lost 5 bases to trimming and J lost 5 bases, with 13 bases between them. The CDR3 totals 15 residues. In germline, CDR1 is SNHLY, CDR2 FYNNEI. The CDR3 region has the DNA TGTGCCAGCAGTAGAGGAATGGGGAATAATTCACCCCTCCACTTT. Its translation is CASSRGMGNNSPLHF.

The genes are TRBV10-2 and TRBJ2-5; D gene unclear. Deletions cut 0 bases from V and 5 bases from J, with 4 bases between. Germline-derived CDR1 and CDR2 are WSHSY and SAAADI. The CDR3 loop spans 12 amino acids. CDR3: CASSESGETQYF. Written as DNA, the CDR3 is TGCGCCAGCAGTGAGTCGGGGGAGACCCAGTACTTC.

The genes are TRBV28 and TRBJ1-1; D is ambiguous. Trimming stripped 6 bases from V and 5 bases from J, with 16 bases between. This CDR3 has 14 amino acids. The germline CDR1 and CDR2 sequences are MDHEN and SYDVKM. As DNA, the CDR3 is TGTGCCAGCAGCCCCGGGCCTCGCGGGACTGAAGCTTTCTTT. Encoded protein: CASSPGPRGTEAFF.

The chain employs TRBV28 and TRBJ2-1; D might be TRBD1 (6 bases). The germline CDR1 and CDR2 sequences are MDHEN and SYDVKM. The V and J ends lost 2 bases and 0 bases respectively, with 11 bases between them. The CDR3 sequence is 16 residues long. The CDR3 loop is CASSLLLGGSYNEQFF. The CDR3 nucleotides read TGTGCCAGCAGTTTACTCCTAGGGGGCTCCTACAATGAGCAGTTCTTC.

V usage is TRBV19 and J usage is TRBJ1-5; TRBD1 aligns across 10 bases. The ends lost 2 bases at V and 10 bases at J; junction bases unmatched: 5. The V gene's germline CDR1 is LNHDA and CDR2 SQIVND (reference sequence). The CDR3 runs to 14 residues. The CDR3 loop is CASSIRTGGDPQHF. The CDR3 nucleotides are TGTGCCAGTAGTATAAGGACAGGGGGGGACCCCCAGCATTTT.

CDR3 residues: CSVEGNRGGNTIYF. The CDR3 DNA sequence: TGCAGCGTTGAGGGAAACAGGGGAGGAAACACCATATATTTT. The rearrangement joins TRBV29-1 to TRBJ1-3; 7 bases match TRBD1. V dropped 3 bases and J dropped 4; count of bases not matched to a gene: 6. CDR1 is SQVTM and CDR2 is ANQGSEA in the germline V gene. This CDR3 has 14 amino acids.

The chain is built from TRBV13 and TRBJ1-1, with D uncertain. CDR1 and CDR2 (germline): PRHDT, FYEKMQ (reference sequence). V shed 4 bases and J shed 4 bases, with 13 bases lying between them. The CDR3 length is 14 residues. The CDR3 DNA reads TGTGCCAGCAGCTCCGACTTTGGAGGCACTGAAGCTTTCTTT. This sequence encodes CASSSDFGGTEAFF.

The CDR3 nucleotides read TGTGCCAGCAGTTTGGGGCAGGGGGTTCGAGAGCAGTACTTC. It encodes CASSLGQGVREQYF. The chain uses TRBV28 and TRBJ2-7; 7 bases agree with TRBD1. J lost 7 bases, V lost 3 bases, and 9 bases had no gene match. There are 14 residues in the CDR3. CDR1 and CDR2 from the germline V gene are MDHEN and SYDVKM.

DNA for the CDR3: TGTGCCAGCAGCCTGTTGGGGATGATGAACACCGGGGAGCTGTTTTTT. Its protein is CASSLLGMMNTGELFF. The chain carries TRBV5-6 and TRBJ2-2; D gene unclear. There are 16 residues in the CDR3. Between the trimmed V and J ends, which lost 4 bases and 1 base, there was a span of 14 bases. In germline, CDR1 is SGHDT, CDR2 YYEEEE.

The rearrangement joins TRBV6-5 to TRBJ2-2; no definite D call. CDR3 size: 15 residues. Germline CDR1 reads MNHEY; CDR2 reads SVGAGI. The V end lost 6 bases, the J end lost 4 bases, and 15 bases lay between the germline ends. The CDR3 coding sequence is TGTGCCAGCAGGAGTTCTAGGACGACCACCGGGGAGCTGTTTTTT. This codes for CASRSSRTTTGELFF.

The J gene is TRBJ2-5, the V gene TRBV7-6; 10 bases fit TRBD1. CDR3 size: 15 residues. Trimming cost V 5 bases and J 2 bases; bases outside gene matches: 5. Germline V gives CDR1 SGHVS, CDR2 FNYEAQ. CDR3 amino acids: CASSLRTGGQETQYF. Here the CDR3 DNA reads TGTGCCAGCAGCCTAAGGACAGGGGGGCAAGAGACCCAGTACTTC.

The gene calls are TRBV7-2 and TRBJ1-2, with TRBD1 as a possible D gene (6 bases). Per the germline V gene, CDR1 is SGHTA and CDR2 is FQGNSA. V lost 4 bases and J 5 bases, leaving 17 bases between the germline ends. The CDR3 covers 15 residues. CDR3: CASSSQKTGWYGYTF. In nucleotides, the CDR3 is TGTGCCAGCAGCTCACAGAAGACAGGATGGTATGGCTACACCTTC. Full variable domain (remainder filled in from reference TRBV7-2 and TRBJ1-2): GAGVSQSPSNKVTEKGKDVELRCDPISGHTALYWYRQSLGQGLEFLIYFQGNSAPDKSGLPSDRFSAERTGGSVSTLTIQRTQQEDSAVYLCASSSQKTGWYGYTFGSGTRLTVV.